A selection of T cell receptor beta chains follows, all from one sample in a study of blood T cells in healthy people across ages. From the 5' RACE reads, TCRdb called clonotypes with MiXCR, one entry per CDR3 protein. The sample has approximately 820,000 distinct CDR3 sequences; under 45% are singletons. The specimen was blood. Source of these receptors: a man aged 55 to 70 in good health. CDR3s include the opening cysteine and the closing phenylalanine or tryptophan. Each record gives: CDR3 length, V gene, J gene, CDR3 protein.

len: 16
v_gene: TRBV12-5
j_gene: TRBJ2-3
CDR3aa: CASGLGAIGVTDTQYF

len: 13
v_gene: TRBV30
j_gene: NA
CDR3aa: CAWHRDRVNEQYF

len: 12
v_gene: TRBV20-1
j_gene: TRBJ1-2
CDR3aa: CSATPGDYGYTF

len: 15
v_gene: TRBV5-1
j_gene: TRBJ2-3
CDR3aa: CASSQGLARTDTQYF

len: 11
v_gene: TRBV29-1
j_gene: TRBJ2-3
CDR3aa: CSDSQADTQYF

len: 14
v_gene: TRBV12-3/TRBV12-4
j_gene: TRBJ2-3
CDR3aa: CASSASGGADTQYF

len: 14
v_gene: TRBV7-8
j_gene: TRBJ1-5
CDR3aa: CASSLGLLDQPQHF

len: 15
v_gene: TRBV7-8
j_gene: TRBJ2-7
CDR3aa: CASSLLPGQAYEQYF

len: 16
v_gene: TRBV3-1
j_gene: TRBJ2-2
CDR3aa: CASSLGLGYNTGELFF

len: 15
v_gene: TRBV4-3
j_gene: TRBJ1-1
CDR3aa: CASSQEKLQNTEAFF

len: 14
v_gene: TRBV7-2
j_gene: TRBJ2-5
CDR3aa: CASSLTLGEETQYF